The entry that follows covers one T cell receptor (beta chain) sequence. Antigen unknown. These data come from a study of shared clonotypes between healthy human individuals. Study overall: Each donor had three CD4 naive, three CD4 memory, two CD8 naive and one CD8 memory plate. Findings and limits, study-wide: Apart from blood, nothing was sampled; tissue repertoires likely differ. Several donors held approximately 4.6% of naive CD4 clonotypes in common.

Repertoires were generated with immunoSEQ multiplex PCR, while TCRdb's copy carries only in-frame clones and drops some. The sample shows roughly 1,500,000 clones, 98% of them seen only once. V shed 4 bases and J shed 6 bases, with 13 bases lying between them. Germline CDR1 SNHLY, CDR2 FYNNEI. The CDR3 is 15 amino acids. The sample taken for sequencing was naive CD4+ T cells sorted from blood. Subset indicated: CD45RA+ positively selected. The sequence was collected from a man aged 25 to 45 in good health. The rearrangement uses TRBV2 and TRBJ2-6, with D possibly TRBD1 on 6 matching bases. This chain's CDR3 is CASSGTAGQANVLTF. The CDR3, as DNA: TGTGCCAGCAGTGGGACAGCTGGACAGGCCAACGTCCTGACTTTC.